This T cell receptor beta chain is from a study of blood T cell repertoires in COVID-19. In germline, CDR1 is MNHEY, CDR2 SVGAGI. The junction had 6 bases not matched to a gene; V was cut back by 7 bases and J by 7 bases. The CDR3 loop spans 12 amino acids. This clone has only one observation. Method: immunoSEQ multiplex PCR; TCRdb's copy keeps in-frame clones and lacks some. The sample consists of under 250,000 clones, around 90% of them appearing once. This chain connects TRBV6-5 to TRBJ1-1; 7 bases are a match to TRBD1. Sequencing input: PBMCs or T cells enriched from blood (not recorded which). The source of this sequence is a woman aged 25-40 years who had been exposed to COVID-19. The CDR3 DNA reads TGTGCCAGCACCCGGACAGGCGGTGAAGCTTTCTTT. It encodes CASTRTGGEAFF.